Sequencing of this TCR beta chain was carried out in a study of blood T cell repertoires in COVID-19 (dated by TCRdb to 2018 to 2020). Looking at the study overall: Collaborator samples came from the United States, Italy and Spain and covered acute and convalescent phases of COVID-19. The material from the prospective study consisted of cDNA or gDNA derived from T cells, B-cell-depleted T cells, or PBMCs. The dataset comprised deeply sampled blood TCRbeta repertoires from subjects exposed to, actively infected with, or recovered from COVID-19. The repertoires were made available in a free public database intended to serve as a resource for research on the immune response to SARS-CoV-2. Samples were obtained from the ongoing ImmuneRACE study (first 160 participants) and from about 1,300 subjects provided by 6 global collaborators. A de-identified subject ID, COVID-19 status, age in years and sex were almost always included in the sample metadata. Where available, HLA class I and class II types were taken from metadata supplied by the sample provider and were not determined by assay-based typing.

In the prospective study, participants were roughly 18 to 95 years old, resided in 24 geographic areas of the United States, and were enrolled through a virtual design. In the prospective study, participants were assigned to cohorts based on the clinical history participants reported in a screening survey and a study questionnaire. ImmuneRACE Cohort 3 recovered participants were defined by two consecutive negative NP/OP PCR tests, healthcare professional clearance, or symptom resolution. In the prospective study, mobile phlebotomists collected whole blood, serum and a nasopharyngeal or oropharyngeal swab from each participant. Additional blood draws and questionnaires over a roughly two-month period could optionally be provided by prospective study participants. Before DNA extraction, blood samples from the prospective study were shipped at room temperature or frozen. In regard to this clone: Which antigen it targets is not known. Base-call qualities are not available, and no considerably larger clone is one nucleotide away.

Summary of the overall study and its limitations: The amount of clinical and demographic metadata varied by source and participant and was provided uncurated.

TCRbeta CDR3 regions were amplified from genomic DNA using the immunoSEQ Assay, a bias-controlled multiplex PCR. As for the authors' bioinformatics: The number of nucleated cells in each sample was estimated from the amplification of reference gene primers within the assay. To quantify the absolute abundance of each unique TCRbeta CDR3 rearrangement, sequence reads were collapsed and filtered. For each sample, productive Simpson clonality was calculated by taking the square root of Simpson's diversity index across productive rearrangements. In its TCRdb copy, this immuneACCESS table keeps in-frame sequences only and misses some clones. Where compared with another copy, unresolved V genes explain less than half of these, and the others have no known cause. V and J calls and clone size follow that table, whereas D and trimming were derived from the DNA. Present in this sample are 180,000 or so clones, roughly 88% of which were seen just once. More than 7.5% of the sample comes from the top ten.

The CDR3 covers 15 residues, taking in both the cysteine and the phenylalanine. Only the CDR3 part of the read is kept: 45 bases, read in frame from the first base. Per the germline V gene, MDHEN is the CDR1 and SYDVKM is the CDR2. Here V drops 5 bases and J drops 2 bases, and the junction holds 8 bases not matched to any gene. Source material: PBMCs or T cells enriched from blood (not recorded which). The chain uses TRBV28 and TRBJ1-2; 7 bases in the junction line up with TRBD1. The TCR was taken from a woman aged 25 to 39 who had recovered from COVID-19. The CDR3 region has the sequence CASSVGTARNYGYTF. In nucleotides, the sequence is TGTGCCAGCAGTGTAGGGACAGCGAGAAACTATGGCTACACCTTC.